One and the same sample provided the 20 T cell receptor beta chains below, sequenced in a study of CD8 T cells in Susac syndrome (dated by TCRdb to the late 2010s). The library was made by the immunoSEQ multiplex PCR assay. RNA was extracted with the RNeasy kit and about 0.5 to 1 ug was reverse transcribed using random hexamers. The public reads were reprocessed in TCRdb via fastp at Q25 and MiXCR, keeping in-frame beta chains. Each entry merges the rows of one CDR3 protein and shows their most common DNA and genes. Recorded for this sample are about 240,000 distinct CDR3 sequences; 90% to 97% of them occurred a single time. Around 0.1% of the sample is in the top ten clones. Source material: CD4+ T cells from PBMCs. The receptors originated from a human donor with Susac syndrome.

The V gene is TRBV6-5, the J gene TRBJ2-1; 7 positions agree with TRBD1. This CDR3 has 14 amino acids. Germline CDR1 is MNHEY and CDR2 is SVGAGI. Trimming took 10 bases from V and 3 from J; bases not matched to a gene: 9. The CDR3 sequence is CATLRDRDYNEQFF. Here the CDR3 DNA reads TGTGCCACCCTCCGGGACAGAGACTACAATGAGCAGTTCTTC.

This sequence joins TRBV28 and TRBJ1-1; D might be TRBD1 (5 bases). Trimming left V 6 bases short and J 8 bases short, with 16 bases between. The CDR3 has 13 residues. Germline CDR1 reads MDHEN; CDR2 reads SYDVKM. Here the CDR3 DNA reads TGTGCCAGCAGCGCCGGGGGGTGGGTAGAAGCTTTCTTT. It translates to CASSAGGWVEAFF.

The CDR3 coding sequence is TGTGCCAGCAGCTTGGGGTGGACTAGCGCAGGGAGGGGGGAGCAGTACTTC. Translating gives CASSLGWTSAGRGEQYF. This chain joins TRBV5-4 and TRBJ2-7; 9 bases map to TRBD2. Germline lookup yields CDR1 SGHNT and CDR2 YYREEE (reference sequence). V lost 0 bases to trimming and J lost 7 bases; unmatched junction nucleotides: 14. The length of the CDR3 is 17 residues.

This chain connects TRBV20-1 to TRBJ1-3; D remains unclear. Trimming took off 1 base at V and 0 bases at J, with 4 bases between the two ends. Germline V CDR1 and CDR2: DFQATT, SNEGSKA (reference sequence). The CDR3 runs to 13 residues. The CDR3 DNA reads as TGCAGTGCTAGAGTGGACTCTGGAAACACCATATATTTT. Its protein is CSARVDSGNTIYF.

The gene calls are TRBV5-1 and TRBJ2-1, with D tentatively TRBD1 or TRBD2 (6 bases each). V was clipped by 0 bases and J by 4 bases, with 11 bases between them. The CDR3 contains 15 residues. Germline lookup yields CDR1 SGHRS and CDR2 YFSETQ. The CDR3 region is CASSLDGGTYNEQFF. DNA of the CDR3: TGCGCCAGCAGCTTGGATGGCGGGACATACAATGAGCAGTTCTTC.

This chain uses TRBV28 with TRBJ1-4; D ambiguous. Germline lookup yields CDR1 MDHEN and CDR2 SYDVKM. This CDR3 contains 12 residues. Between the trimmed V and J ends, which lost 7 bases and 8 bases, there was a span of 11 bases. The CDR3: CASTTPDEKLFF. The CDR3 DNA is TGTGCCAGCACCACTCCTGACGAAAAACTGTTTTTT.

A single count supports this clonotype. The rearrangement joins TRBV20-1 to TRBJ2-3; 10 bases are a match to TRBD2. Germline V gives CDR1 DFQATT, CDR2 SNEGSKA (reference sequence). The CDR3 length is 14 residues. V shed 7 bases, J shed 1 base, and the junction held 5 bases outside the gene matches. The CDR3 spells CSGISGRGTDTQYF. CDR3 in DNA: TGCAGTGGCATAAGCGGGAGGGGCACAGATACGCAGTATTTT.

This clonotype was seen a single time. The chain has TRBV11-1 and TRBJ2-1; 11 nucleotides align to TRBD2. The junction had 4 bases not matched to a gene; V was cut back by 6 bases and J by 3 bases. CDR3 length: 15 amino acids. The germline V gene encodes CDR1 SGHAT and CDR2 FQDESV (reference sequence). The CDR3 loop is CASRLAGVHYNEQFF. CDR3 coding DNA: TGTGCCAGCAGACTAGCGGGAGTCCACTACAATGAGCAGTTCTTC.

The rearrangement joins TRBV4-1 to TRBJ1-2; 7 bases line up with TRBD1. Germline CDR1 and CDR2: MGHRA and YSYEKL. V lost 4 bases to trimming and J lost 5 bases; unmatched junction nucleotides: 7. The CDR3 is 14 residues long. CDR3 DNA: TGCGCCAGCAGCCCCCCGGACAGGCTATATGGCTACACCTTC. This gives the protein CASSPPDRLYGYTF.

The DNA for the CDR3 is TGCGCCAGCAGCCAAGAGGGCTATTCGAACACCGGGGAGCTGTTTTTT. Amino acids: CASSQEGYSNTGELFF. V is TRBV4-1 and J is TRBJ2-2, with D unclear. Looked up from germline, CDR1 is MGHRA and CDR2 is YSYEKL. V lost 0 bases, J lost 0 bases, and 8 bases lay in between. There are 16 residues in the CDR3.

This chain uses TRBV28 with TRBJ1-2; a possible D gene is TRBD1 (5 bases). The CDR3 loop spans 15 amino acids. V lost 6 bases, J lost 3 bases, and 17 bases lay in between. Germline V gene lookup returns CDR1 MDHEN and CDR2 SYDVKM. This CDR3 is CASRIGHPADYGYTF. The CDR3 bases are TGTGCCAGCAGGATCGGACATCCGGCGGACTATGGCTACACCTTC.

The gene calls are TRBV12-3 or TRBV12-4 and TRBJ2-7; 10 positions agree with TRBD2. The CDR3 totals 14 residues. V lost 9 bases, J lost 6 bases, and 11 bases stayed unmatched. In DNA, the CDR3 is TGTGCCAGTACACGAAGCGGGAGGGTCGGCGAGCAGTACTTC. It specifies CASTRSGRVGEQYF.

The chain links TRBV5-1 to TRBJ2-7, with 7 bases that match TRBD1. This CDR3 spans 14 amino acids. CDR1 is SGHRS, CDR2 YFSETQ, per germline. V trimming: 4 bases; J trimming: 6 bases; junction bases outside the gene matches: 10. In nucleotides, the CDR3 is TGCGCCAGCAGCGCAGCAGGGGGTCAAGGCGAGCAGTACTTC. Amino acids: CASSAAGGQGEQYF.

V and J are TRBV20-1 and TRBJ2-7; D unresolved. The germline V gene has CDR1 DFQATT and CDR2 SNEGSKA (reference sequence). The CDR3 is made up of 15 amino acids. V lost 3 bases and J lost 6, with 21 bases in between. The CDR3 DNA sequence: TGCAGTGCTAGTTTAAACTCTTTAGTCTATGTCGAGCAGTACTTC. The encoded protein is CSASLNSLVYVEQYF.

V is TRBV30 and J is TRBJ2-3; 10 nucleotides agree with TRBD2. In germline, CDR1 is GTSNPN, CDR2 SVGIG (reference sequence). The CDR3 has 16 residues. Trimming took 0 bases from V and 1 from J; bases not matched to a gene: 4. CDR3 amino acids: CAWSVGTSEGTDTQYF. CDR3 sequence (DNA): TGTGCCTGGAGTGTAGGGACTAGCGAAGGCACAGATACGCAGTATTTT.

CDR3 nucleotide sequence: TGTGCCAGCTCACCGGGAGGACAGTCCTACGAGCAGTACTTC. Protein: CASSPGGQSYEQYF. The J gene is TRBJ2-7, the V gene TRBV18; the D call may be TRBD1 or TRBD2 (6 bases each). V was cut by 3 bases and J by 1 base, with 10 bases left in between. The CDR3 contains 14 residues. Germline loops: CDR1 KGHSH, CDR2 LQKENI.

This rearrangement joins TRBV2 to TRBJ2-5; 7 positions match TRBD1. The germline V gene encodes CDR1 SNHLY and CDR2 FYNNEI. V was pared by 4 bases and J by 4 bases, with 3 bases of the junction left unmatched. The CDR3 length is 13 residues. The CDR3 DNA reads as TGTGCCAGCAGTGGTAGGGGGCGAGAGACCCAGTACTTC. It translates to CASSGRGRETQYF. Full variable domain (rest looked up from reference TRBV2 and TRBJ2-5): EPEVTQTPSHQVTQMGQEVILRCVPISNHLYFYWYRQILGQKVEFLVSFYNNEISEKSEIFDDQFSVERPDGSNFTLKIRSTKLEDSAMYFCASSGRGRETQYFGPGTRLLVL.

The V gene is TRBV29-1, the J gene TRBJ2-7, with a possible D match to TRBD1 (5 bases). CDR1 is SQVTM, CDR2 ANQGSEA, per germline. Trimming left V 0 bases short and J 2 bases short, with 11 bases between. The CDR3 sequence is 14 residues long. CDR3 in amino acids: CSVEDRPGTYEQYF. CDR3 in DNA: TGCAGCGTTGAAGATCGGCCAGGGACCTACGAGCAGTACTTC.

The chain carries TRBV19 and TRBJ2-3; 10 bases line up with TRBD2. The V and J ends lost 4 bases and 0 bases, in that order; junction bases with no gene match: 4. Germline CDR1 is LNHDA and CDR2 is SQIVND (reference sequence). CDR3 length: 16 residues. CDR3 sequence: CASSTTSGVSTDTQYF. The CDR3 DNA reads TGTGCCAGTAGTACAACTAGCGGGGTTAGCACAGATACGCAGTATTTT.

The chain uses TRBV19 and TRBJ1-1; D is unresolved. The CDR3 has 14 amino acids. Germline V CDR1 and CDR2: LNHDA, SQIVND (reference sequence). The V end lost 3 bases, the J end lost 0 bases, and 8 bases lay between the germline ends. CDR3 nucleotides: TGTGCCAGTAGTATGAACAGCGTGAACACTGAAGCTTTCTTT. It encodes CASSMNSVNTEAFF.